This is a list of T cell receptor beta chains from one sample in a study of regulatory T cells in long-lasting Graves disease. Each CDR3 protein is one row after TCRdb ran MiXCR on the multiplex PCR reads. This sample has 600,000 to 850,000 distinct CDR3 sequences, with about 32% found just once. The sequencing here drew on peripheral blood mononuclear cells (PBMCs), taken when the disease was refractory, from a patient treated with antithyroid drugs. All receptors come from a female donor with Graves disease. Both conserved end residues are part of each CDR3. A D gene is named only where the DNA matches it firmly. Only some rows state a clone size, as once, few, many or a class for expanded clones.

j_gene: TRBJ1-6
v_gene: TRBV20-1
abundance: .
d_gene: TRBD1
CDR3aa: CSARDPAGGESPLHF
CDR3nt: TGCAGTGCTAGAGATCCGGCAGGGGGCGAATCACCCCTCCACTTT

j_gene: TRBJ1-2
v_gene: TRBV5-5
abundance: .
d_gene: TRBD1
CDR3aa: CASSSQPGTGVHYGYTF
CDR3nt: TGTGCCAGCAGCTCTCAACCCGGGACAGGGGTTCACTATGGCTACACCTTC

j_gene: TRBJ1-5
v_gene: TRBV6-1
abundance: .
d_gene: TRBD1
CDR3aa: CASRNTGEGQPQHF
CDR3nt: TGTGCCAGCAGAAATACAGGGGAGGGTCAGCCCCAGCATTTT

j_gene: TRBJ1-4
v_gene: TRBV28
abundance: .
d_gene: .
CDR3aa: CASSLNHGLPATNKKLFF
CDR3nt: TGTGCCAGCAGTTTGAACCACGGACTTCCAGCAACTAATAAAAAACTGTTTTTT

j_gene: TRBJ2-7
v_gene: TRBV15
abundance: few
d_gene: .
CDR3aa: CATSRGYEQYF
CDR3nt: TGTGCCACCAGCAGAGGTTACGAGCAGTACTTC

j_gene: TRBJ1-2
v_gene: TRBV29-1
abundance: .
d_gene: .
CDR3aa: CSVEDLRTSFRGYTF
CDR3nt: TGCAGCGTTGAAGATCTTCGGACCTCCTTCCGGGGCTACACCTTC

j_gene: TRBJ1-1
v_gene: TRBV5-1
abundance: .
d_gene: TRBD1
CDR3aa: CASSSSLTGADTEAFF
CDR3nt: TGCGCCAGCAGCTCCAGTCTGACAGGGGCGGACACTGAAGCTTTCTTT

j_gene: TRBJ1-1
v_gene: TRBV2
abundance: .
d_gene: .
CDR3aa: CASSLAILTEAFF
CDR3nt: TGTGCCAGCAGCTTGGCCATTCTCACTGAAGCTTTCTTT

j_gene: TRBJ1-3
v_gene: TRBV28
abundance: many
d_gene: .
CDR3aa: CASSFRGSSGNTIYF
CDR3nt: TGTGCCAGCAGTTTTCGGGGGTCCTCTGGAAACACCATATATTTT

j_gene: TRBJ2-7
v_gene: TRBV11-2
abundance: once
d_gene: .
CDR3aa: CASSLARGAEQYF
CDR3nt: TGTGCCAGCAGCTTAGCCAGGGGTGCCGAGCAGTACTTC

j_gene: TRBJ2-7
v_gene: TRBV5-6
abundance: once
d_gene: .
CDR3aa: CASSLVGRVIEQYF
CDR3nt: TGTGCCAGCAGCTTGGTGGGCAGGGTTATCGAGCAGTACTTC

j_gene: TRBJ1-4
v_gene: TRBV20-1
abundance: .
d_gene: TRBD1
CDR3aa: CSARDLRGQPINEKLFF
CDR3nt: TGCAGTGCTAGAGATCTGAGGGGGCAGCCCATTAATGAAAAACTGTTTTTT

j_gene: TRBJ1-4
v_gene: TRBV12-3/TRBV12-4
abundance: few
d_gene: .
CDR3aa: CASSPGPGASQQLFF
CDR3nt: TGTGCCAGCAGTCCCGGACCAGGGGCTAGCCAACAACTGTTTTTT

j_gene: TRBJ2-7
v_gene: TRBV12-5
abundance: .
d_gene: TRBD2
CDR3aa: CASGRDYPAHEQYF
CDR3nt: TGTGCTAGTGGCCGGGACTACCCAGCACACGAGCAGTACTTC

j_gene: TRBJ1-6
v_gene: TRBV11-2
abundance: few
d_gene: TRBD1
CDR3aa: CASSLVGQGASPLHF
CDR3nt: TGTGCCAGCAGCTTAGTGGGGCAGGGGGCGTCACCCCTCCACTTT

j_gene: TRBJ2-1
v_gene: TRBV6-1
abundance: once
d_gene: .
CDR3aa: CASSRGLDNEQFF
CDR3nt: TGTGCCAGCAGCCGAGGGCTTGACAATGAGCAGTTCTTC

j_gene: TRBJ1-3
v_gene: TRBV28
abundance: few
d_gene: .
CDR3aa: CASSFRKATSGNTIYF
CDR3nt: TGTGCCAGCAGTTTTCGGAAAGCGACCTCTGGAAACACCATATATTTT

j_gene: TRBJ2-5
v_gene: TRBV29-1
abundance: .
d_gene: .
CDR3aa: CSVRLTGETQYF
CDR3nt: TGCAGCGTCCGTCTCACGGGGGAGACCCAGTACTTC

j_gene: TRBJ1-1
v_gene: TRBV6-2/TRBV6-3
abundance: few
d_gene: .
CDR3aa: CASSGSYRVSEAFF
CDR3nt: TGTGCCAGCAGTGGGTCATACAGGGTAAGCGAAGCTTTCTTT

j_gene: TRBJ1-5
v_gene: TRBV15
abundance: few
d_gene: .
CDR3aa: CATAGGVSSNQPQHF
CDR3nt: TGTGCCACAGCAGGTGGGGTCTCTAGCAATCAGCCCCAGCATTTT

j_gene: TRBJ1-2
v_gene: TRBV29-1
abundance: .
d_gene: .
CDR3aa: CSVEDRVPAGYTF
CDR3nt: TGCAGCGTTGAAGATCGAGTTCCGGCTGGCTACACCTTC

j_gene: TRBJ1-5
v_gene: TRBV6-1
abundance: many
d_gene: TRBD1
CDR3aa: CASSPSLRDRAYSNQPQHF
CDR3nt: TGTGCCAGCAGTCCCTCTCTCCGGGACAGGGCGTATAGCAATCAGCCCCAGCATTTT

j_gene: TRBJ2-2
v_gene: TRBV28
abundance: .
d_gene: TRBD2
CDR3aa: CASSYNPGTSGRARVGELFF
CDR3nt: TGTGCCAGCAGTTACAATCCCGGGACTAGCGGGAGGGCGCGGGTCGGGGAGCTGTTTTTT

j_gene: TRBJ2-7
v_gene: TRBV20-1
abundance: few
d_gene: TRBD1
CDR3aa: CSARDGGTGNTYEQYF
CDR3nt: TGCAGTGCTAGAGATGGTGGGACAGGGAATACCTACGAGCAGTACTTC

j_gene: TRBJ2-7
v_gene: TRBV6-1
abundance: .
d_gene: .
CDR3aa: CASSRPYEQYF
CDR3nt: TGTGCCAGCAGTAGACCCTACGAGCAGTACTTC

j_gene: TRBJ2-1
v_gene: TRBV2
abundance: .
d_gene: .
CDR3aa: CASSDGDEQFF
CDR3nt: TGTGCCAGCAGTGACGGCGATGAGCAGTTCTTC

j_gene: TRBJ2-7
v_gene: TRBV19
abundance: few
d_gene: TRBD1
CDR3aa: CASSKTGTGDYEQYF
CDR3nt: TGTGCCAGTAGCAAAACCGGGACAGGGGACTACGAGCAGTACTTC

j_gene: TRBJ1-2
v_gene: TRBV6-2/TRBV6-3
abundance: .
d_gene: TRBD1
CDR3aa: CASSKQGGAGGYTF
CDR3nt: TGTGCCAGCAGCAAACAGGGGGGAGCGGGTGGCTACACCTTC

j_gene: TRBJ1-2
v_gene: TRBV28
abundance: .
d_gene: .
CDR3aa: CASSFLTGREGLSF
CDR3nt: TGTGCCAGCAGCTTCCTAACAGGCCGGGAGGGATTGTCCTTC

j_gene: TRBJ1-2
v_gene: TRBV19
abundance: .
d_gene: .
CDR3aa: CASSARQERLGGYTF
CDR3nt: TGTGCCAGTAGTGCCCGACAGGAAAGGCTGGGGGGCTACACCTTC

j_gene: TRBJ2-5
v_gene: TRBV9
abundance: .
d_gene: .
CDR3aa: CASSVGRGPRQETQYF
CDR3nt: TGTGCCAGCAGCGTAGGAAGAGGTCCAAGGCAAGAGACCCAGTACTTC

j_gene: TRBJ2-3
v_gene: TRBV12-3/TRBV12-4
abundance: .
d_gene: .
CDR3aa: CASSPPLREGTDTQYF
CDR3nt: TGTGCCAGCAGCCCGCCCTTGAGGGAGGGCACAGATACGCAGTATTTT

j_gene: TRBJ1-4
v_gene: TRBV20-1
abundance: .
d_gene: .
CDR3aa: CSARDVGLGEKLFF
CDR3nt: TGCAGTGCTAGAGATGTGGGGTTGGGCGAAAAACTGTTTTTT

j_gene: TRBJ1-4
v_gene: TRBV30
abundance: .
d_gene: .
CDR3aa: CAWSKGGTNEKLFF
CDR3nt: TGTGCCTGGAGTAAAGGGGGAACTAATGAAAAACTGTTTTTT

j_gene: TRBJ1-1
v_gene: TRBV3-1
abundance: .
d_gene: .
CDR3aa: CASSQMHSSEAFF
CDR3nt: TGTGCCAGCAGCCAAATGCACAGCTCTGAAGCTTTCTTT

j_gene: TRBJ1-1
v_gene: TRBV20-1
abundance: .
d_gene: .
CDR3aa: CSVPLEIATEAFF
CDR3nt: TGCAGTGTTCCCCTAGAGATAGCGACTGAAGCTTTCTTT

j_gene: TRBJ2-7
v_gene: TRBV11-2
abundance: few
d_gene: TRBD2
CDR3aa: CASSFVLAGYVYEQYF
CDR3nt: TGTGCCAGCAGCTTCGTCCTAGCGGGATATGTCTACGAGCAGTACTTC

j_gene: TRBJ2-2
v_gene: TRBV24-1
abundance: few
d_gene: TRBD1
CDR3aa: CATSDLQGDHSNTGELFF
CDR3nt: TGTGCCACCAGTGATTTACAGGGGGACCACTCGAACACCGGGGAGCTGTTTTTT

j_gene: TRBJ1-1
v_gene: TRBV11-1
abundance: .
d_gene: .
CDR3aa: CASSFGWDTEAFF
CDR3nt: TGTGCCAGCAGCTTCGGGTGGGACACTGAAGCTTTCTTT

j_gene: TRBJ1-4
v_gene: TRBV6-2/TRBV6-3
abundance: few
d_gene: .
CDR3aa: CASSSLPVGVATNEKLFF
CDR3nt: TGTGCCAGCAGTTCCCTCCCCGTGGGGGTTGCAACTAATGAAAAACTGTTTTTT

j_gene: TRBJ1-4
v_gene: TRBV18
abundance: few
d_gene: .
CDR3aa: CASSPPWGTNEKLFF
CDR3nt: TGTGCCAGCTCACCGCCTTGGGGGACCAACGAAAAACTGTTTTTT

j_gene: TRBJ1-5
v_gene: TRBV18
abundance: .
d_gene: .
CDR3aa: CASSTGTGQEQPQHF
CDR3nt: TGTGCCAGCTCAACCGGAACAGGGCAGGAACAGCCCCAGCATTTT

j_gene: TRBJ1-6
v_gene: TRBV9
abundance: .
d_gene: TRBD1
CDR3aa: CASSARTGGHSPLHF
CDR3nt: TGTGCCAGCAGCGCCCGGACAGGGGGGCATTCACCCCTCCACTTT

j_gene: TRBJ1-1
v_gene: TRBV5-1
abundance: .
d_gene: TRBD1
CDR3aa: CASRHRTGDNTEAFF
CDR3nt: TGCGCCAGCAGACACAGGACAGGGGACAACACTGAAGCTTTCTTT

j_gene: TRBJ2-2
v_gene: TRBV7-3
abundance: .
d_gene: .
CDR3aa: CASSPRGAGELFF
CDR3nt: TGTGCCAGCAGCCCTAGGGGGGCCGGGGAGCTGTTTTTT

j_gene: TRBJ1-2
v_gene: TRBV29-1
abundance: few
d_gene: TRBD1
CDR3aa: CSVEGGTDNYGYTF
CDR3nt: TGCAGCGTTGAAGGGGGGACAGATAACTATGGCTACACCTTC

j_gene: TRBJ1-1
v_gene: TRBV5-1
abundance: .
d_gene: .
CDR3aa: CASSLGLRGHTEAFF
CDR3nt: TGCGCCAGCAGCTTGGGGTTGAGGGGTCACACTGAAGCTTTCTTT

j_gene: TRBJ2-7
v_gene: TRBV19
abundance: .
d_gene: .
CDR3aa: CASSTPGADLSYEQYF
CDR3nt: TGTGCCAGTAGTACCCCTGGGGCCGACCTTTCCTACGAGCAGTACTTC

j_gene: TRBJ1-3
v_gene: TRBV2
abundance: few
d_gene: .
CDR3aa: CASSELKQSRNTIYF
CDR3nt: TGTGCCAGCAGTGAATTAAAACAGAGCAGAAACACCATATATTTT